The entry below gives a single TCR beta chain sequence along with its context. Its target is unknown. A much larger clonotype is one base distant, so this may be a read error. These data are taken from a study of blood T cells in healthy people across ages. Study results and caveats: Aged donors had fewer naive CD4+ cells and lower diversity than long-lived donors.

Looked up from germline, CDR1 is ENHRY and CDR2 is SYGVKD. The CDR3 has 14 amino acids. For the second PCR, which ran for 7 to 11 cycles, a sample-barcoded 5' primer and a J-beta primer mix were used. Using its own MiXCR run on the 5' RACE reads, TCRdb lists one record per CDR3 protein. This sample yields over 1,300,000 distinct CDR3 sequences, of which roughly 64% are seen a single time; over 5% belongs to the top ten. No fewer than 6 micrograms of total RNA were isolated from every sample. This receptor was identified in a man younger than 35 in good health. Source material: blood. The V gene is TRBV10-3, the J gene TRBJ2-5, with D perhaps matching TRBD1 (6 bases). Judging by the DNA end, TRBJ2-7 fits better; the J call may be wrong. The CDR3 here is CAASPRQEPDEQYF. DNA for the CDR3: TGTGCCGCAAGCCCCCGACAGGAACCCGACGAGCAGTACTTC.